A single sample gave rise to the 22 T cell receptor beta chains below, sequenced in a study of Ad26.COV2.S vaccination and SARS-CoV-2 variants. Data came from immunoSEQ multiplex PCR; TCRdb stores just in-frame clones and leaves some out. Found here are 300,000 to 500,000 clones, approximately 90% of them singletons; the top ten hold 3.5%. Treatment of the sample: 19 received Ad26.COV2.S at low or high dose, single or two shots; 5 received placebo; per-sample allocation not given. Repertoires come from day 63 after the first vaccine or placebo injection. The sequenced sample was peripheral blood, obtained in a trial of Ad26.COV2.S vaccine versus placebo. Receptors originate from a person between 18 and 65 years old who received the Ad26.COV2.S COVID-19 vaccine or a placebo.

V and J are TRBV7-6 and TRBJ2-7; D uncertain. Germline loops: CDR1 SGHVS, CDR2 FNYEAQ. This CDR3 is 13 amino acids long. V was shortened by 7 bases and J by 5 bases, with 15 bases between the two germline ends. CDR3 loop: CASTVSDRDEQYF. The CDR3 DNA reads TGTGCCAGCACCGTGAGCGACCGGGACGAGCAGTACTTC. Combining the CDR3 with reference TRBV7-6 and TRBJ2-7 gives the whole variable domain GAGVSQSPRYKVTKRGQDVALRCDPISGHVSLYWYRQALGQGPEFLTYFNYEAQQDKSGLPNDRFSAERPEGSISTLTIQRTEQRDSAMYRCASTVSDRDEQYFGPGTRLTVT.

The chain couples TRBV3-1 (or the pseudogene TRBV3-2) to TRBJ1-2; D remains ambiguous. This CDR3 has 16 residues. Trimming stripped 0 bases from V and 0 bases from J, with 11 bases between. CDR1 and CDR2 (germline): LGHDT, YNNKEL (reference sequence). The CDR3 loop reads CASSQEVGGANYGYTF. The CDR3 DNA sequence: TGTGCCAGCAGCCAAGAAGTTGGAGGTGCTAACTATGGCTACACCTTC.

This chain links TRBV28 with TRBJ1-5; 8 bases align to TRBD1. The CDR3 length is 15 residues. Looked up from germline, CDR1 is MDHEN and CDR2 is SYDVKM. Germline trimming cut 7 bases from V and 7 bases from J; bases unmatched to any gene: 12. The CDR3 region is CASTKTGEYVQPQHF. The CDR3, as DNA: TGTGCCAGCACCAAGACAGGGGAATATGTACAGCCCCAGCATTTT.

The rearrangement links TRBV29-1 to TRBJ1-1, with D perhaps matching TRBD1 (5 bases). CDR3 length equals 14 residues. Germline CDR1 and CDR2: SQVTM and ANQGSEA. Trimming removed 1 base from V and 5 bases from J, with 14 bases in between. CDR3 sequence reads: CSVEGGRARTEAFF. The CDR3 bases are TGCAGCGTTGAAGGGGGCAGGGCGAGGACTGAAGCTTTCTTT.

This chain links TRBV11-2 with TRBJ2-2, with 7 bases that match TRBD1. Germline-derived CDR1 and CDR2 are SGHAT and FQNNGV. The CDR3 is 15 amino acids. V gave up 4 bases and J gave up 0 bases; unmatched junction bases: 2. The CDR3 loop reads CASSSDRANTGELFF. The CDR3 nucleotides are TGTGCCAGCAGCTCCGACAGGGCGAACACCGGGGAGCTGTTTTTT.

The chain has TRBV5-1 and TRBJ2-7; D uncertain. Looked up from germline, CDR1 is SGHRS and CDR2 is YFSETQ. V dropped 0 bases and J dropped 7 bases, with 14 bases sitting between them. CDR3 length: 14 residues. As DNA, the CDR3 is TGCGCCAGCAGCTTGGCCATTGGGTCTCGGGAGCAGTACTTC. It specifies CASSLAIGSREQYF.

This sequence joins TRBV14 and TRBJ1-2; D unclear. Trimming pared 4 bases from V and 2 bases from J, leaving 11 bases between. Per the germline V gene, CDR1 is SGHDN and CDR2 is FVKESK. The CDR3 loop spans 14 amino acids. CDR3 coding DNA: TGTGCCAGCAGCCGCGACCTGATGAACTATGGCTACACCTTC. Its translation: CASSRDLMNYGYTF.

This chain connects TRBV5-4 to TRBJ2-2, with TRBD2 identical over 11 bases. The V gene end was trimmed by 6 bases and the J gene end by 1 base; junction bases not matched to a gene: 5. Germline V lookup: CDR1 SGHNT, CDR2 YYREEE (reference sequence). This CDR3 comprises 16 residues. CDR3 sequence (DNA): TGTGCCAGCACTCTAGCGGGGGGAATGAACACCGGGGAGCTGTTTTTT. Translating it yields CASTLAGGMNTGELFF.

The chain employs TRBV7-9 and TRBJ1-2; TRBD1 agrees at 8 bases. The CDR3 has 15 residues. V shed 1 base, J shed 7 bases, and the junction held 8 bases outside the gene matches. In germline, CDR1 is SEHNR, CDR2 FQNEAQ (reference sequence). As DNA, the CDR3 is TGTGCCAGCAGCTTAGGGCAGGGGGCGCTGAGTGGCTACACCTTC. Protein product: CASSLGQGALSGYTF. The full variable domain, in which reference TRBV7-9 and TRBJ1-2 provide the parts outside the CDR3, is DTGVSQNPRHKITKRGQNVTFRCDPISEHNRLYWYRQTLGQGPEFLTYFQNEAQLEKSRLLSDRFSAERPKGSFSTLEIQRTEQGDSAMYLCASSLGQGALSGYTFGSGTRLTVV.

This chain connects TRBV9 to TRBJ2-2, with TRBD2 matching 8 bases. CDR1 SGDLS and CDR2 YYNGEE come from the germline V gene. The CDR3 covers 15 residues. The ends lost 10 bases at V and 7 bases at J; junction bases unmatched: 15. CDR3 in amino acids: CALTHRGGGVGELFF. CDR3 DNA: TGTGCCCTCACCCATCGGGGGGGCGGGGTCGGGGAGCTGTTTTTT.

The genes are TRBV3-1 (or the pseudogene TRBV3-2) and TRBJ2-5; D not certain. From germline, CDR1 is LGHDT and CDR2 YNNKEL (reference sequence). Trimming left V 4 bases short and J 1 base short, with 16 bases between. The CDR3 spans 16 residues. The CDR3 loop reads CASSRTNTGTQETQYF. The DNA for the CDR3 is TGTGCCAGCAGCCGCACCAACACTGGAACCCAAGAGACCCAGTACTTC.

J is TRBJ2-7 and V is TRBV15; TRBD2 matches at 8 bases. The CDR3 loop spans 13 amino acids. With V trimmed by 11 bases and J by 4 bases, 10 bases remained unmatched. Germline values: CDR1 LNHNV, CDR2 YYDKDF (reference sequence). The CDR3 DNA sequence: TGTGCCTCCGGCCCGGGGGGGCCGTACGAGCAGTACTTC. This codes for CASGPGGPYEQYF.

The genes are TRBV5-6 and TRBJ2-5; D is ambiguous. Trimming removed 0 bases from V and 2 bases from J, with 8 bases in between. The CDR3 runs to 14 residues. Germline values: CDR1 SGHDT, CDR2 YYEEEE. CDR3 sequence reads: CASSLEGWQETQYF. Written as DNA, the CDR3 is TGTGCCAGCAGCTTGGAAGGGTGGCAAGAGACCCAGTACTTC.

This clone was counted a few times. This rearrangement joins TRBV3-1 (or the pseudogene TRBV3-2) to TRBJ1-1; 8 bases fit TRBD1. The junction had 7 bases not matched to a gene; V was cut back by 2 bases and J by 5 bases. Germline CDR1 LGHDT, CDR2 YNNKEL (reference sequence). This CDR3 is 15 amino acids long. For the CDR3, the DNA is TGTGCCAGCAGCCAATTCAGGGGGCTGGAGACTGAAGCTTTCTTT. This encodes CASSQFRGLETEAFF.

The rearrangement joins TRBV6-6 to TRBJ1-1; D remains unclear. V lost 1 base to trimming and J lost 5 bases, with 11 bases between them. The CDR3 runs to 14 residues. Germline CDR1 MNHNY, CDR2 SVGAGI (reference sequence). Here the CDR3 reads CASSYFLTSTEAFF. The CDR3 DNA sequence: TGTGCCAGCAGTTACTTCCTGACGTCGACTGAAGCTTTCTTT.

The genes are TRBV3-1 (or the pseudogene TRBV3-2) and TRBJ2-7, with D perhaps given as TRBD1 or TRBD2 (5 bases each). Germline CDR1 is LGHDT and CDR2 is YNNKEL (reference sequence). Trimming shortened V by 5 bases and J by 6 bases, and 8 bases separated the two germline ends. This CDR3 comprises 11 residues. The CDR3 coding sequence is TGTGCCAGCAGCTTGAGGGGCGAGCAGTACTTC. Protein sequence: CASSLRGEQYF.

This chain joins TRBV30 and TRBJ1-1, with unresolved D. The V end lost 7 bases, the J end lost 2 bases, and 14 bases lay between the germline ends. Per the germline V gene, CDR1 is GTSNPN and CDR2 is SVGIG (reference sequence). The CDR3 is 13 residues long. Written as DNA, the CDR3 is TGTGCCTCCGCCTTCCCCTCCAACACTGAAGCTTTCTTT. Encoded protein: CASAFPSNTEAFF.

This chain joins TRBV2 and TRBJ1-2; 8 bases map to TRBD1. The V gene end was trimmed by 6 bases and the J gene end by 3 bases; junction bases not matched to a gene: 9. The CDR3 extends over 15 amino acids. Germline CDR1 is SNHLY and CDR2 is FYNNEI. CDR3 loop: CASRIGQGNYYGYTF. The CDR3 nucleotides read TGTGCCAGCAGGATTGGACAGGGTAATTACTATGGCTACACCTTC.

This clone appeared a few times. This chain uses TRBV6-5 with TRBJ2-3; 10 nucleotides agree with TRBD1. CDR3 length: 16 residues. J gave up 3 bases and V 2 bases, and 5 bases lay outside the gene matches. From germline, CDR1 is MNHEY and CDR2 SVGAGI. For the CDR3, the DNA is TGTGCCAGCAGTTACCGGGACAGGGGAGGTACAGATACGCAGTATTTT. It translates to CASSYRDRGGTDTQYF.

The chain employs TRBV6-6 and TRBJ1-5; D is ambiguous. From germline, CDR1 is MNHNY and CDR2 SVGAGI (reference sequence). CDR3 length: 14 residues. Trimming took off 5 bases at V and 1 base at J, with 9 bases between the two ends. The CDR3 sequence: CASSPRGSNQPQHF. CDR3 in DNA: TGTGCCAGCAGTCCCCGAGGAAGCAATCAGCCCCAGCATTTT.

The V and J genes are TRBV11-2 and TRBJ2-3; 7 nucleotides agree with TRBD2. This CDR3 is built from 15 residues. The germline gives CDR1 SGHAT, CDR2 FQNNGV. V was pared by 4 bases and J by 2 bases, with 6 bases of the junction left unmatched. The CDR3 region has the DNA TGTGCCAGCAGCTCCCAGGCGGGGGTCACAGATACGCAGTATTTT. This gives the protein CASSSQAGVTDTQYF.

This chain links TRBV7-9 with TRBJ2-3; no reliable D call. The CDR3 sequence is 13 residues long. The germline gives CDR1 SEHNR, CDR2 FQNEAQ (reference sequence). With 6 bases removed from V and 0 bases from J, the gap between germline ends came to 7 bases. CDR3 sequence: CASRGSSTDTQYF. CDR3 bases: TGTGCCAGCAGGGGATCAAGCACAGATACGCAGTATTTT.